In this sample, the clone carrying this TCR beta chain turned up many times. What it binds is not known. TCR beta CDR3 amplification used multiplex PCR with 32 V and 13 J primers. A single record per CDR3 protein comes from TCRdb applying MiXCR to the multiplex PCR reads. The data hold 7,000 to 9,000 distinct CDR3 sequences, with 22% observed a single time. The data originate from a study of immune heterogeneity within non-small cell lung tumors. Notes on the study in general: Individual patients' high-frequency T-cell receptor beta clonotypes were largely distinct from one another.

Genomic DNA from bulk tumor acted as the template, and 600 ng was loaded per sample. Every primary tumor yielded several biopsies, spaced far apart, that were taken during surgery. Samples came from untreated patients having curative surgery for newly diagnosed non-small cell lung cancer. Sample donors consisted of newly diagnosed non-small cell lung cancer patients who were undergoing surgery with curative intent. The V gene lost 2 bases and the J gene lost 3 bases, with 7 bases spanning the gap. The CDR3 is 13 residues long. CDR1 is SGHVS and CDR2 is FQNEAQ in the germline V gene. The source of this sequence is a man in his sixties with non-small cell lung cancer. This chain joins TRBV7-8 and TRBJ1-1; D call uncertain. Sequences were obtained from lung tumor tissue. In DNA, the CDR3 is TGTGCCAGCAGCTTAAGGATCGACACTGAAGCTTTCTTT. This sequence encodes CASSLRIDTEAFF.